This T cell receptor beta chain was captured by sequencing in a study of cytotoxic CD8 clonotypes in ibrutinib-treated CLL. Findings and limits, study-wide: Collection times varied between progressing and sustained-remission patients. Circulating CD8+ T-cell counts were tracked by baseline clonality, which exceeded that of age-matched healthy donors.

A note on this clone: The antigen is undetermined. The identical CDR3 is also encoded by other nucleotide sequences in the sample.

Clones were read by immunoSEQ multiplex PCR, and TCRdb kept only the in-frame ones, dropping some. In the table there are some 200,000 clones, approximately 70% of which are singletons. Trimming removed 3 bases at V and 2 bases at J, with 4 bases between. Germline lookup yields CDR1 KGHSH and CDR2 LQKENI. The CDR3 sequence is 12 residues long. Sequences were derived from PBMCs, sampled after 12 months of ibrutinib treatment. The source of this sequence is a human donor with chronic lymphocytic leukemia. J is TRBJ1-1 and V is TRBV18; D gene unclear. The CDR3 region is CASSPRNTEAFF. DNA for the CDR3: TGTGCCAGCTCACCCCGAAACACTGAAGCTTTCTTT.